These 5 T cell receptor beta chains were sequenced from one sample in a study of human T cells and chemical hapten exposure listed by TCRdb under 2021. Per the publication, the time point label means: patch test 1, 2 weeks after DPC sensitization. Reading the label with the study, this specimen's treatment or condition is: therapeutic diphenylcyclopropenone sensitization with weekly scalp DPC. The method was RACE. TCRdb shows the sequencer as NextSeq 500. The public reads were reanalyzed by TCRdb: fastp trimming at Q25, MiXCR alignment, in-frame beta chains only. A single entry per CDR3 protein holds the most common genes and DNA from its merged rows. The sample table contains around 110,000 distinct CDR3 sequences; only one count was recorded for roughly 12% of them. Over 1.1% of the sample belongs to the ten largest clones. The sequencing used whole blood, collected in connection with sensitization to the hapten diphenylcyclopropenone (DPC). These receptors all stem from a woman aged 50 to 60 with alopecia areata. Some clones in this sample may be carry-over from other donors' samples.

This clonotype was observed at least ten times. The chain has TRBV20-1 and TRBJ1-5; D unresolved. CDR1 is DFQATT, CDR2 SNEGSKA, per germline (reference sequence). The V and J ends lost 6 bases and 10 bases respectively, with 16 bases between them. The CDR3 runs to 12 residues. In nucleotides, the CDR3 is TGCAGTGCATCCGACCCCTCTCGTCCCCAGCATTTT. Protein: CSASDPSRPQHF.

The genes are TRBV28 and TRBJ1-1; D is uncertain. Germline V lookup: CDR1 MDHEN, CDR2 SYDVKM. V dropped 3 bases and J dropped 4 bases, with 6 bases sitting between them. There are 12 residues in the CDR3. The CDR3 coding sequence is TGTGCCAGCAGTTTGATTCCCACTGAAGCTTTCTTT. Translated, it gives CASSLIPTEAFF.

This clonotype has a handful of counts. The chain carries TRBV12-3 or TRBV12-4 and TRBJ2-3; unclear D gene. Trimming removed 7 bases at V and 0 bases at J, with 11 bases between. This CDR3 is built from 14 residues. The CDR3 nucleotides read TGTGCCAGCAAGCTCTGGGGTAGCACAGATACGCAGTATTTT. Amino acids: CASKLWGSTDTQYF.

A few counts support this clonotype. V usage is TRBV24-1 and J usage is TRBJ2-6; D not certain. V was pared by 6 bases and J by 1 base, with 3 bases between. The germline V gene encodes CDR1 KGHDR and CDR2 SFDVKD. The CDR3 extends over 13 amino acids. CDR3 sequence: CATSISGANVLTF. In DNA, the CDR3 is TGTGCCACCAGTATTTCTGGGGCCAACGTCCTGACTTTC.

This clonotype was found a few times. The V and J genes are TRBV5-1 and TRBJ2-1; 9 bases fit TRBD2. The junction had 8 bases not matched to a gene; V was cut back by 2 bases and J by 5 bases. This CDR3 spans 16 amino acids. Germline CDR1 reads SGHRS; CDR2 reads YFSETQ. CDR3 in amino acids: CASSFGDGLANNEQFF. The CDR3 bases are TGCGCCAGCAGCTTCGGCGACGGACTAGCGAACAATGAGCAGTTCTTC.